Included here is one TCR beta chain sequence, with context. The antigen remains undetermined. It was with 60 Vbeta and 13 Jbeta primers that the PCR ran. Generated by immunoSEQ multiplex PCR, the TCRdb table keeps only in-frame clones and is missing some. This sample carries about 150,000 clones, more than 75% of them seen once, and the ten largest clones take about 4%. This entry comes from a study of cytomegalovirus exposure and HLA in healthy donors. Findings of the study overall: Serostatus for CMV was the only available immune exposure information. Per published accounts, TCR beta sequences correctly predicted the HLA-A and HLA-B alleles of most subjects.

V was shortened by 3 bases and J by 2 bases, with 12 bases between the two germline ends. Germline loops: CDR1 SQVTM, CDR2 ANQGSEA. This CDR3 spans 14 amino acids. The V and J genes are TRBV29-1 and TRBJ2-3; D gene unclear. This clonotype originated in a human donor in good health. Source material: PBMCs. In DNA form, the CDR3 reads TGCAGCGTTGAGTCCAAGAGGCCCACAGATACGCAGTATTTT. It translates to CSVESKRPTDTQYF.